This T cell receptor beta chain came from a study of early T cells in non-severe SARS-CoV-2 infection. On the study more broadly: Chains stayed unpaired after sequencing of bulk RNA from unsorted whole blood. Study-wide points: VDJdb matching, biased toward anti-spike CD8 responses, missed private and CD4 specificities.

Individual cDNA molecules were tagged with unique molecular identifiers. TCRdb passed the 5' RACE reads through MiXCR, listing each CDR3 protein once. The profile covers around 76,000 distinct CDR3 sequences, with roughly 15% appearing a single time and nearly 4% taken by the ten largest. There are 10 residues in the CDR3. Germline V lookup: CDR1 DFQATT, CDR2 SNEGSKA (reference sequence). Deletions cut 1 base from V and 8 bases from J, with 5 bases between. This clonotype appeared many times. The antigen is unknown. The source material was whole blood, sampled at baseline. The clonotype comes from an adult who was a healthcare worker with PCR-confirmed SARS-CoV-2 infection or an uninfected control (not recorded which). The chain joins TRBV20-1 to TRBJ1-2; D unclear. CDR3 amino acids: CSARGGGYTF. The CDR3 bases are TGCAGTGCTAGAGGTGGAGGCTACACCTTC.